This T cell receptor (beta chain) comes out of a study of blood T cells in healthy people across ages. For the study at large: Capturing about one barcoded beta molecule per two T cells was achieved by template switching.

Worth noting for this clonotype: This may be a read error, as it is one base from a much larger clone.

Each donor gave 9 to 10 milliliters of peripheral blood. This CDR3 region has 13 residues. Germline values: CDR1 SGHDT, CDR2 YYEEEE. A second 7 to 11 cycle PCR used barcoded and J-beta primers. TCRdb fed the 5' RACE reads into MiXCR, producing one record per CDR3 protein. The sample consists of fewer than 950,000 distinct CDR3 sequences, 36% of them appearing once. Source material: blood. V is TRBV5-6 and J is TRBJ2-3; D possibly corresponds to TRBD1 (6 bases). The TCR sequence derives from a man in his late teens or twenties in good health. The CDR3 bases are TGTGCCGGCAGCTCAGGGGTGAGGGATACGCAGTATTTT. Amino acids: CAGSSGVRDTQYF.